This TCR beta chain was sequenced during a study of PD-1 blockade in classical Hodgkin lymphoma. On the study more broadly: A 3 mg/kg intravenous dose of nivolumab was received by patients every 2 weeks.

Time point: cycle 4 day 1 (C4D1), after about 6 weeks of nivolumab. Each patient relapsed following autologous stem cell transplantation, and prior brentuximab vedotin exposure differed. CDR3 length equals 11 residues. The V end lost 7 bases, the J end lost 4 bases, and 7 bases lay between the germline ends. In germline, CDR1 is ENHRY, CDR2 SYGVKD. Data came from immunoSEQ multiplex PCR; TCRdb stores just in-frame clones and leaves some out. The sample has roughly 94,000 clones; just over 90% are singletons. The starting material was peripheral blood mononuclear cells (PBMCs), obtained before the fourth cycle of nivolumab. This TCR came from a human donor with classical Hodgkin lymphoma. This chain connects TRBV10-3 to TRBJ1-1; no definite D call. The CDR3 here is CAIKRATEAFF. As DNA, the CDR3 is TGTGCCATCAAAAGGGCCACTGAAGCTTTCTTT.